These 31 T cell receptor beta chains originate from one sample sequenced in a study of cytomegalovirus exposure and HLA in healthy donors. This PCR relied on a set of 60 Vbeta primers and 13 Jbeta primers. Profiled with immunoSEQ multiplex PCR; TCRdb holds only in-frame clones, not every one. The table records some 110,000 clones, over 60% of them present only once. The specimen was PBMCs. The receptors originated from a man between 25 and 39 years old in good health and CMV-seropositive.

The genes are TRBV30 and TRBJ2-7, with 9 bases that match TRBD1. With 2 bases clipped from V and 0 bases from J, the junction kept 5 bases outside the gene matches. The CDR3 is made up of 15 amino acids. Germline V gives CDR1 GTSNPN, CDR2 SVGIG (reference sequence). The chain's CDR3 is CAWSPGQGPSYEQYF. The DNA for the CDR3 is TGTGCCTGGAGTCCCGGACAGGGGCCCTCCTACGAGCAGTACTTC.

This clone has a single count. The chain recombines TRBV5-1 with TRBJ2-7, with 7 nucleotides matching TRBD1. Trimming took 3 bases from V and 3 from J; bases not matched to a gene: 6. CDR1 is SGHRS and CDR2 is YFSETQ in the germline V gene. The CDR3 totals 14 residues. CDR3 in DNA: TGCGCCAGCAGCTCTGACAGGGAGATCTACGAGCAGTACTTC. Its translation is CASSSDREIYEQYF.

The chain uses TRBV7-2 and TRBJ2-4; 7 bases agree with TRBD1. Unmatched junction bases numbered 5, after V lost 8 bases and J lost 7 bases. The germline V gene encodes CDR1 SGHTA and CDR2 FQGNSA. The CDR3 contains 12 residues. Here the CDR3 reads CASSGQINIQYF. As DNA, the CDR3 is TGTGCCAGCTCGGGACAGATCAACATTCAGTACTTC.

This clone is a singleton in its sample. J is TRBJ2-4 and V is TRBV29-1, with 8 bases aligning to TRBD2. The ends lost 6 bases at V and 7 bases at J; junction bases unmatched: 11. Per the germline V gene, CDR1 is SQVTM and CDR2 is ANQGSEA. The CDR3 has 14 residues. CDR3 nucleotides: TGCAGCGTGGGGAAGCGGGGGCGGTCGAACATTCAGTACTTC. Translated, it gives CSVGKRGRSNIQYF.

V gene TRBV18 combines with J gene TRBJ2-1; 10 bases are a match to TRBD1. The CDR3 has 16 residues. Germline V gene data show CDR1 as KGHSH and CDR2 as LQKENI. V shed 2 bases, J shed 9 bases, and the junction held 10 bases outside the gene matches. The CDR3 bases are TGTGCCAGCTCACCATTCGGACAGGGGGTCCTTATTGAGCAGTTCTTC. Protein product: CASSPFGQGVLIEQFF.

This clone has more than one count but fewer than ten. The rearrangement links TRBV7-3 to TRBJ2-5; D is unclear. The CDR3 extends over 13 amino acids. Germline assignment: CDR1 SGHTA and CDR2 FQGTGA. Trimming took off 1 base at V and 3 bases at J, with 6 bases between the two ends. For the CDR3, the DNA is TGTGCCAGCAGCTTAAGTTCGGAAGAGACCCAGTACTTC. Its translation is CASSLSSEETQYF.

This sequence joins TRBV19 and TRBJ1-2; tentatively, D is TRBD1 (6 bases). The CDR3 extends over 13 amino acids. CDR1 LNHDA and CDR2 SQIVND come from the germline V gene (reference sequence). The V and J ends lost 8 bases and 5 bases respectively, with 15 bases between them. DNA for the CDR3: TGTGCCAGTTCAACCGGGACACAGTATGGCTACACCTTC. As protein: CASSTGTQYGYTF.

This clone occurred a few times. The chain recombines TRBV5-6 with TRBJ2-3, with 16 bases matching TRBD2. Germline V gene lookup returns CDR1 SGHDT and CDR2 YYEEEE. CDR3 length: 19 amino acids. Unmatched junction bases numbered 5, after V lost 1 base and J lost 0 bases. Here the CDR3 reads CASSLWGTSGRGSTDTQYF. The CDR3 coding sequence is TGTGCCAGCAGCTTGTGGGGGACTAGCGGGAGGGGTAGCACAGATACGCAGTATTTT.

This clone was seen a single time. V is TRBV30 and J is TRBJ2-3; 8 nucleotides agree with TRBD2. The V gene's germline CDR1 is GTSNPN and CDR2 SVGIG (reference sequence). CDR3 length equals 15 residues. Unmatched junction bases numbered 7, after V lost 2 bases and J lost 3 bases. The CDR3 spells CAWSKVAGKTDTQYF. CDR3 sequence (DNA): TGTGCCTGGAGTAAGGTAGCGGGGAAAACAGATACGCAGTATTTT.

The CDR3 DNA reads TGTGCCAGCAGTCAACCCGGGACTAGCGGACGTACGCAGTATTTT. It yields the protein CASSQPGTSGRTQYF. The chain joins TRBV7-6 to TRBJ2-3; TRBD2 agrees at 11 bases. Germline values: CDR1 SGHVS, CDR2 FNYEAQ. The CDR3 sequence is 15 residues long. Trimming took 6 bases from V and 8 from J; bases not matched to a gene: 10.

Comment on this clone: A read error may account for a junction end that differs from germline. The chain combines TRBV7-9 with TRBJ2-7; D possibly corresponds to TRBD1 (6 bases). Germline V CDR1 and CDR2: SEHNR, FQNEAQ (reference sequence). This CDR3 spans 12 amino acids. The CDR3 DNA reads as TGTTCCAGCAGCTCAGGGGACTACGAGCAGTACTTC. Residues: CSSSSGDYEQYF.

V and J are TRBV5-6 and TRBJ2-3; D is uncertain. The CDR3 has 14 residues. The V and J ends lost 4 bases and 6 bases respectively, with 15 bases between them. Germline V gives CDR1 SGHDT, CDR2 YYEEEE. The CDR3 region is CASSPNMLGDTQYF. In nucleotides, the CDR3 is TGTGCCAGCAGCCCTAATATGCTCGGGGATACGCAGTATTTT.

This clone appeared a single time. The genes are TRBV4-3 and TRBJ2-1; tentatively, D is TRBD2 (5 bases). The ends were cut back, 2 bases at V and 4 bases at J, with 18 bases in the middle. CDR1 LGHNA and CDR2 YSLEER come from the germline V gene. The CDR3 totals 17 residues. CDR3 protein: CASSQPPSGGTYNEQFF. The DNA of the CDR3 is TGCGCCAGCAGCCAACCACCGTCAGGAGGTACGTACAATGAGCAGTTCTTC.

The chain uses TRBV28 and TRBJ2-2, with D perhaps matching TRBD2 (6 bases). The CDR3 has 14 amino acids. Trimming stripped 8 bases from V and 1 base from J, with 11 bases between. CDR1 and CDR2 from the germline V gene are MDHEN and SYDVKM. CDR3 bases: TGTGCCAGCCTCTACGGGAGGAACACCGGGGAGCTGTTTTTT. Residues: CASLYGRNTGELFF.

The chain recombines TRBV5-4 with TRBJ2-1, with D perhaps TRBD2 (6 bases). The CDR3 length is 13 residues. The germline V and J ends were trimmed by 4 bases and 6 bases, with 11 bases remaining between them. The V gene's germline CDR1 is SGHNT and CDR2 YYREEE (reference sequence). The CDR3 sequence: CASSGAGGNEQFF. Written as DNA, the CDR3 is TGTGCCAGCAGCGGCGCCGGGGGCAATGAGCAGTTCTTC.

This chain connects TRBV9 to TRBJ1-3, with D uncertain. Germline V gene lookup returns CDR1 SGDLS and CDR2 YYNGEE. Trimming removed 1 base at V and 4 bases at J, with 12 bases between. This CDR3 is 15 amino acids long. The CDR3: CASSVSGSQGNTIYF. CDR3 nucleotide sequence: TGTGCCAGCAGCGTATCGGGAAGCCAGGGAAACACCATATATTTT.

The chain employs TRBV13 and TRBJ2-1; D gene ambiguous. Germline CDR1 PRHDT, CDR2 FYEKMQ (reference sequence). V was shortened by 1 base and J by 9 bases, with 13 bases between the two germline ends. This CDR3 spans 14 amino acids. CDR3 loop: CASSLVGAWREQFF. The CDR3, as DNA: TGTGCCAGCAGCTTAGTGGGCGCCTGGCGTGAGCAGTTCTTC. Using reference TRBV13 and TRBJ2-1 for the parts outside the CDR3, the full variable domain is AAGVIQSPRHLIKEKRETATLKCYPIPRHDTVYWYQQGPGQDPQFLISFYEKMQSDKGSIPDRFSAQQFSDYHSELNMSSLELGDSALYFCASSLVGAWREQFFGPGTRLTVL.

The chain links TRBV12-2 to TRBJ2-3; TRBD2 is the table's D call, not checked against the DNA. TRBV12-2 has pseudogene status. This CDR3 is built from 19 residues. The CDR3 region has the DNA TGTGCAAGTCGCCCTAGGGGTGATGGTGGCGGGGGCAGCACAGATACGCAGTATTTT. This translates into CASRPRGDGGGGSTDTQYF.

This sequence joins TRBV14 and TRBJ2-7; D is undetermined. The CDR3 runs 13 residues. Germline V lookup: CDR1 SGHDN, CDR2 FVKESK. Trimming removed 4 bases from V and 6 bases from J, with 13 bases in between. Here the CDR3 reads CASSPKRASEQYF. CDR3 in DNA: TGTGCCAGCAGCCCCAAACGCGCTTCCGAGCAGTACTTC.

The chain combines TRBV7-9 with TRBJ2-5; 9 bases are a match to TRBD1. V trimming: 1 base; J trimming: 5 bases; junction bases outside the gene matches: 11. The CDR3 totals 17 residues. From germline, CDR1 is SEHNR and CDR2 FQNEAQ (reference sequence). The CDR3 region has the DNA TGTGCCAGCAGCTTAGGCCCACTACAGGGGGCTGCGGAGACCCAGTACTTC. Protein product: CASSLGPLQGAAETQYF.

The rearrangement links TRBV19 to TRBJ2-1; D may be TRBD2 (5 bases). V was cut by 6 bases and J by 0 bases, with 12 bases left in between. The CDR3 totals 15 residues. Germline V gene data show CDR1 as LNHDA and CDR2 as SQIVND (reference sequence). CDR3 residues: CASSRSGISYNEQFF. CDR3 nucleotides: TGTGCCAGTAGCCGAAGCGGCATCTCCTACAATGAGCAGTTCTTC. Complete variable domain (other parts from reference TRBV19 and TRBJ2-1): DGGITQSPKYLFRKEGQNVTLSCEQNLNHDAMYWYRQDPGQGLRLIYYSQIVNDFQKGDIAEGYSVSREKKESFPLTVTSAQKNPTAFYLCASSRSGISYNEQFFGPGTRLTVL.

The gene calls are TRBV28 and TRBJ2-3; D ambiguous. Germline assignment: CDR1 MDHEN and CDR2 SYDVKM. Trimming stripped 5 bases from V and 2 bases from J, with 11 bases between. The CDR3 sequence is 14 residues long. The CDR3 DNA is TGTGCCAGCAGTCCATTGGGCCCCACAGATACGCAGTATTTT. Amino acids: CASSPLGPTDTQYF.

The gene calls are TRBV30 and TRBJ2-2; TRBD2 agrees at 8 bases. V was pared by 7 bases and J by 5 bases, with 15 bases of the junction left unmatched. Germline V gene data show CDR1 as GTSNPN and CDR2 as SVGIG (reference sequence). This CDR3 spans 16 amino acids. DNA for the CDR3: TGTGCCTCTACCAGACTAGCGCTGCCTCGGACCGGGGAGCTGTTTTTT. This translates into CASTRLALPRTGELFF.

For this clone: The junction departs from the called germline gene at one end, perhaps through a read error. For the CDR3, the DNA is TGTGCCAGCTCACCACTAGCGGGAGGTATGGCCAAAAACAGTCAGTACTTC. It yields the protein CASSPLAGGMAKNSQYF. This chain uses TRBV18 with TRBJ2-4; TRBD2 aligns across 10 bases. Germline-derived CDR1 and CDR2 are KGHSH and LQKENI. This CDR3 comprises 17 residues.

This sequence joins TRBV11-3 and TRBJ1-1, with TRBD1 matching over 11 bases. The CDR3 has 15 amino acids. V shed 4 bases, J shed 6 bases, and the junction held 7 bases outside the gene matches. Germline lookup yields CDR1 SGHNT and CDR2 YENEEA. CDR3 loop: CASSWGQGVFAEAFF. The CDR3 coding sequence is TGTGCCAGCAGCTGGGGACAGGGGGTCTTCGCTGAAGCTTTCTTT.

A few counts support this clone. The CDR3 DNA reads TGCGCCAGCAGCCAAGATTCACGACAGAGGTCCTACGAGCAGTACTTC. This translates into CASSQDSRQRSYEQYF. This chain connects TRBV4-3 to TRBJ2-7, with TRBD1 as a possible D gene (5 bases). CDR3 length: 16 residues. V was shortened by 0 bases and J by 1 base, with 13 bases between the two germline ends. Germline V gene sequence: CDR1 LGHNA, CDR2 YSLEER.

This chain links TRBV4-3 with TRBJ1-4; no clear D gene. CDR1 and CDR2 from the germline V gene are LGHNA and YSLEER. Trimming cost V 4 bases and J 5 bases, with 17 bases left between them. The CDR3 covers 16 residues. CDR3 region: CASSRLTGGRNEKLFF. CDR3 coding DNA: TGCGCCAGCAGCCGCTTAACTGGAGGGCGGAATGAAAAACTGTTTTTT.

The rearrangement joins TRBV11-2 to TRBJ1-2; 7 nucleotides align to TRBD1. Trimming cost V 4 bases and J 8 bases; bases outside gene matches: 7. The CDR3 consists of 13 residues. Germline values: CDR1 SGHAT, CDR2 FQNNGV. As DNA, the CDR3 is TGTGCCAGCAGCTCGTGGGCAGGGGGAGGCTACACCTTC. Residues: CASSSWAGGGYTF. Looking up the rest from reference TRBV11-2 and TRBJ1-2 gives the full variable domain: EAGVAQSPRYKIIEKRQSVAFWCNPISGHATLYWYQQILGQGPKLLIQFQNNGVVDDSQLPKDRFSAERLKGVDSTLKIQPAKLEDSAVYLCASSSWAGGGYTFGSGTRLTVV.

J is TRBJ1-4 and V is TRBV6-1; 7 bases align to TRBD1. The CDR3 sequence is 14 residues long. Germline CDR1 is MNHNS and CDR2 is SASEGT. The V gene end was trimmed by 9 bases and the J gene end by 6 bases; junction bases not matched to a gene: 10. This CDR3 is CASDRWQGDEKLFF. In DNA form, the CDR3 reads TGTGCCAGTGATCGGTGGCAGGGGGATGAAAAACTGTTTTTT.

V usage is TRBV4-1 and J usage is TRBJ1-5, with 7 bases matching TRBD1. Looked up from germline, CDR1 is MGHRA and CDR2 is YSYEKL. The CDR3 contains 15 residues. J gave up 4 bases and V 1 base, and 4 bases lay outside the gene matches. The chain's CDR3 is CASSQGTGRNQPQHF. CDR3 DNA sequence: TGCGCCAGCAGCCAAGGGACAGGTCGGAATCAGCCCCAGCATTTT.

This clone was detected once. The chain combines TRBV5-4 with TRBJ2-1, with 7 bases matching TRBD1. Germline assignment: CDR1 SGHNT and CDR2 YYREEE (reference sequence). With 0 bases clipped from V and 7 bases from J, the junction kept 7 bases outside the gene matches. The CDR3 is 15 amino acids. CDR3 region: CASSLGPGQRNEQFF. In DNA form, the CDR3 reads TGTGCCAGCAGCTTGGGGCCGGGACAGAGGAATGAGCAGTTCTTC. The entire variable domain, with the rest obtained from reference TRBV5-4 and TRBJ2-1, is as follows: ETGVTQSPTHLIKTRGQQVTLRCSSQSGHNTVSWYQQALGQGPQFIFQYYREEENGRGNFPPRFSGLQFPNYSSELNVNALELDDSALYLCASSLGPGQRNEQFFGPGTRLTVL.